This T cell receptor (beta chain) was profiled in a study of regulatory T cells in long-lasting Graves disease. Broader study findings: The work looked only at peripheral blood and did not look at thyroid tissue. Persistent disease exhibited a predilection for TRBV28, TRBJ1-2 and TRBJ2-5.

CDR1 and CDR2 (germline): LGHDT, YNNKEL (reference sequence). Trimming took off 0 bases at V and 12 bases at J, with 11 bases between the two ends. The CDR3 runs to 12 residues. For TCR beta, libraries came from iRepertoire HTBI primers and Arm-PCR of CDR3 regions. A single record per CDR3 protein comes from TCRdb applying MiXCR to the multiplex PCR reads. The sample lists 500,000 to 700,000 distinct CDR3 sequences; approximately 31% were seen once. This clonotype was seen more than once but under ten times. Antigen: not known. Indicated time point: persistent/refractory GD, antithyroid drugs over 5 years with positive TRAb. RNA from PBMCs was the source of the TCR library.

The sample in question was peripheral blood mononuclear cells (PBMCs), obtained when the disease was refractory, from a patient treated with antithyroid drugs. The TCR sequence derives from a female donor with Graves disease. This chain connects TRBV3-1 to TRBJ1-1; the D is unclear. CDR3 sequence (DNA): TGTGCCAGCAGCCAAGATGTGGACCTCCCTTTCTTT. Translation: CASSQDVDLPFF.